Shown below are 26 T cell receptor beta chains from a single sample sequenced in a study of blood T cell repertoires in COVID-19. The repertoire was sequenced with immunoSEQ multiplex PCR; TCRdb's copy has only in-frame clones and lacks some. The sample has roughly 230,000 clones; 85% to 90% are singletons. Sequencing input: peripheral blood. Source of these receptors: a woman aged 40 to 50 who had recovered from COVID-19.

The rearrangement joins TRBV19 to TRBJ2-2, with a weak D call TRBD2 (5 bases). Trimming took 4 bases from V and 4 from J, leaving 19 bases between them. The length of the CDR3 is 17 residues. The germline CDR1 and CDR2 sequences are LNHDA and SQIVND (reference sequence). DNA of the CDR3: TGTGCCAGTAGTAAGCGTCTTCCGGGATCGGGCACCGGGGAGCTGTTTTTT. This gives the protein CASSKRLPGSGTGELFF. Full variable domain (remainder filled in from reference TRBV19 and TRBJ2-2): DGGITQSPKYLFRKEGQNVTLSCEQNLNHDAMYWYRQDPGQGLRLIYYSQIVNDFQKGDIAEGYSVSREKKESFPLTVTSAQKNPTAFYLCASSKRLPGSGTGELFFGEGSRLTVL.

V gene TRBV9 combines with J gene TRBJ2-7; a possible D gene is TRBD2 (7 bases). The CDR3 has 14 residues. V lost 4 bases and J 5 bases, leaving 16 bases between the germline ends. The V gene's germline CDR1 is SGDLS and CDR2 YYNGEE. CDR3 DNA sequence: TGTGCCAGCAGCACGGGGGGCGGGATGAACGAGCAGTACTTC. Its translation is CASSTGGGMNEQYF.

There are many counts of this clone. V is TRBV7-9 and J is TRBJ1-1, with a possible D match to TRBD1 (6 bases). The germline V gene has CDR1 SEHNR and CDR2 FQNEAQ (reference sequence). Between the trimmed V and J ends, which lost 1 base and 0 bases, there was a span of 18 bases. This CDR3 is 18 amino acids long. CDR3 sequence reads: CASSLGLSRDTMNTEAFF. CDR3 DNA sequence: TGTGCCAGCAGCTTAGGTCTCTCTCGGGACACCATGAACACTGAAGCTTTCTTT.

This rearrangement joins TRBV14 to TRBJ2-5, with 11 bases that match TRBD2. Germline V gene data show CDR1 as SGHDN and CDR2 as FVKESK. The CDR3 has 18 residues. V lost 6 bases, J lost 1 base, and 13 bases stayed unmatched. The CDR3 protein is CASRLHQSGTSGQETQYF. The CDR3 region has the DNA TGTGCCAGCAGACTCCACCAGTCCGGGACTAGCGGCCAAGAGACCCAGTACTTC.

The V and J genes are TRBV7-9 and TRBJ2-2; 8 bases map to TRBD1. The CDR3 length is 15 residues. Germline-derived CDR1 and CDR2 are SEHNR and FQNEAQ (reference sequence). Unmatched junction bases numbered 1, after V lost 3 bases and J lost 1 base. CDR3 loop: CASSFGTGNTGELFF. CDR3 nucleotides: TGTGCCAGCAGCTTCGGGACAGGGAACACCGGGGAGCTGTTTTTT. Drawing the rest from reference TRBV7-9 and TRBJ2-2, the complete variable domain is DTGVSQNPRHKITKRGQNVTFRCDPISEHNRLYWYRQTLGQGPEFLTYFQNEAQLEKSRLLSDRFSAERPKGSFSTLEIQRTEQGDSAMYLCASSFGTGNTGELFFGEGSRLTVL.

The chain employs TRBV27 and TRBJ2-2; possible D gene TRBD1, 6 bases. CDR3 size: 15 residues. Germline CDR1 and CDR2: MNHEY and SMNVEV (reference sequence). Trimming removed 1 base from V and 7 bases from J, with 13 bases in between. The CDR3 here is CASSLYGGPGGELFF. The CDR3 DNA sequence: TGTGCCAGCAGTTTATATGGGGGCCCTGGCGGGGAGCTGTTTTTT.

This chain links TRBV19 with TRBJ2-1; 10 nucleotides agree with TRBD1. Germline CDR1 LNHDA, CDR2 SQIVND (reference sequence). The CDR3 spans 13 residues. Losses at the gene ends were 11 bases for V and 2 bases for J; bases not matched to a gene: 3. In nucleotides, the CDR3 is TGTGCCGCCGGGACAGGGGCCTACAATGAGCAGTTCTTC. Translation: CAAGTGAYNEQFF.

The chain uses TRBV5-1 and TRBJ2-1; TRBD1 agrees at 7 bases. The CDR3 has 15 amino acids. V lost 4 bases, J lost 8 bases, and 12 bases stayed unmatched. Germline CDR1 SGHRS, CDR2 YFSETQ. Here the CDR3 reads CASSTGTDLRDEQFF. The CDR3 nucleotides read TGCGCCAGCAGCACCGGGACAGACCTTCGGGATGAGCAGTTCTTC. The full variable domain, rest sourced from reference TRBV5-1 and TRBJ2-1, is KAGVTQTPRYLIKTRGQQVTLSCSPISGHRSVSWYQQTPGQGLQFLFEYFSETQRNKGNFPGRFSGRQFSNSRSEMNVSTLELGDSALYLCASSTGTDLRDEQFFGPGTRLTVL.

The rearrangement uses TRBV7-9 and TRBJ2-6; D not resolved. Trimming left V 1 base short and J 3 bases short, with 7 bases between. The CDR3 runs 15 residues. CDR1 is SEHNR, CDR2 FQNEAQ, per germline (reference sequence). CDR3 protein: CASSLVSGGANVLTF. The CDR3 nucleotides are TGTGCCAGCAGCTTAGTGAGTGGTGGGGCCAACGTCCTGACTTTC.

The chain uses TRBV5-3 and TRBJ1-2, with 12 nucleotides matching TRBD1. TRBV5-3 is identified as an open reading frame with a role that is uncertain. The trim removed 2 bases at V and 4 bases at J, leaving 9 bases unmatched. The CDR3 totals 17 residues. The CDR3 nucleotides read TGTGCCAGAAGCTTACTGGGACAGGGGGCGGGTATCTATGGCTACACCTTC. It translates to CARSLLGQGAGIYGYTF.

The V gene is TRBV5-1, the J gene TRBJ2-2; D ambiguous. Germline V gene sequence: CDR1 SGHRS, CDR2 YFSETQ. The CDR3 covers 18 residues. V lost 0 bases to trimming and J lost 2 bases, with 17 bases between them. The CDR3 nucleotides are TGCGCCAGCAGCTTGGGTTCCAGTTTTCCACAAAACACCGGGGAGCTGTTTTTT. Its translation is CASSLGSSFPQNTGELFF.

The V gene is TRBV30, the J gene TRBJ1-2; D remains unclear. The V end was cut by 0 bases, the J end by 5 bases, with 7 bases between. CDR1 is GTSNPN and CDR2 is SVGIG in the germline V gene (reference sequence). This CDR3 contains 12 residues. Written as DNA, the CDR3 is TGTGCCTGGAGTGTACCGGGGTATGGCTACACCTTC. This encodes CAWSVPGYGYTF.

This sequence joins TRBV10-3 and TRBJ2-5, with D perhaps matching TRBD1 (5 bases). This CDR3 has 14 amino acids. Trimming left V 2 bases short and J 1 base short, with 8 bases between. Germline V lookup: CDR1 ENHRY, CDR2 SYGVKD. The CDR3 DNA follows: TGTGCCATCAGTGAGACTGACAGCCAAGAGACCCAGTACTTC. It codes for CAISETDSQETQYF.

This sequence joins TRBV10-2 and TRBJ2-1, with D possibly TRBD1 on 7 matching bases. The CDR3 runs 14 residues. Trimming stripped 6 bases from V and 5 bases from J, with 14 bases between. Germline assignment: CDR1 WSHSY and CDR2 SAAADI. CDR3 nucleotide sequence: TGCGCCAGCAGGGGGTCAGGGGGGAACAATGAGCAGTTCTTC. It encodes CASRGSGGNNEQFF.

The chain uses TRBV24-1 and TRBJ2-3; 8 bases align to TRBD2. J lost 4 bases, V lost 6 bases, and 11 bases had no gene match. The germline gives CDR1 KGHDR, CDR2 SFDVKD. This CDR3 region has 16 residues. The CDR3: CATSSKFSGTADTQYF. The CDR3 DNA reads TGTGCCACCAGTTCAAAATTTAGCGGGACCGCAGATACGCAGTATTTT.

This clone came up a few times. The chain carries TRBV7-9 and TRBJ2-6; D is unclear. The V end lost 3 bases, the J end lost 4 bases, and 10 bases lay between the germline ends. This CDR3 has 15 amino acids. The germline V gene encodes CDR1 SEHNR and CDR2 FQNEAQ (reference sequence). CDR3 protein: CASSFWSSGANVLTF. The CDR3 nucleotides are TGTGCCAGCAGCTTTTGGAGTTCAGGGGCCAACGTCCTGACTTTC.

The chain employs TRBV30 and TRBJ1-1, with D perhaps matching TRBD1 (6 bases). This CDR3 contains 13 residues. V lost 3 bases to trimming and J lost 4 bases, with 12 bases between them. Germline CDR1 GTSNPN, CDR2 SVGIG (reference sequence). DNA of the CDR3: TGTGCCTGGAGGCACAGGGTCCTCACTGAAGCTTTCTTT. Amino acid sequence: CAWRHRVLTEAFF.

The V and J genes are TRBV2 and TRBJ2-1; D not certain. The CDR3 has 11 amino acids. Trimming removed 5 bases at V and 8 bases at J, with 7 bases between. CDR1 is SNHLY and CDR2 is FYNNEI in the germline V gene. As DNA, the CDR3 is TGTGCCAGCAGTCACCGCGATGAGCAGTTCTTC. This sequence encodes CASSHRDEQFF. The variable domain in full, completed from reference TRBV2 and TRBJ2-1, reads EPEVTQTPSHQVTQMGQEVILRCVPISNHLYFYWYRQILGQKVEFLVSFYNNEISEKSEIFDDQFSVERPDGSNFTLKIRSTKLEDSAMYFCASSHRDEQFFGPGTRLTVL.

The rearrangement uses TRBV14 and TRBJ2-5; D is unresolved. The CDR3 totals 12 residues. The germline V gene has CDR1 SGHDN and CDR2 FVKESK. Trimming took 5 bases from V and 7 from J, leaving 11 bases between them. The CDR3 DNA is TGTGCCAGCAGCGTTATGCCGGGGACCCAGTACTTC. It yields the protein CASSVMPGTQYF.

This chain uses TRBV25-1 with TRBJ1-3, with D perhaps TRBD1 (5 bases). This CDR3 has 11 amino acids. Trimming pared 11 bases from V and 8 bases from J, leaving 13 bases between. Germline V gene sequence: CDR1 MGHDK, CDR2 SYGVNS. CDR3 DNA: TGTGCCTCCCACCGGGGGGACACCATATATTTT. The encoded protein is CASHRGDTIYF.

The chain recombines TRBV7-9 with TRBJ2-2; 9 bases align to TRBD2. V trimming: 6 bases; J trimming: 0 bases; junction bases outside the gene matches: 2. Germline V lookup: CDR1 SEHNR, CDR2 FQNEAQ (reference sequence). The CDR3 is 15 residues long. The CDR3 is CASRIAGANTGELFF. The CDR3 bases are TGTGCCAGCAGAATAGCGGGAGCGAACACCGGGGAGCTGTTTTTT. Together with reference TRBV7-9 and TRBJ2-2, the CDR3 gives the full variable domain: DTGVSQNPRHKITKRGQNVTFRCDPISEHNRLYWYRQTLGQGPEFLTYFQNEAQLEKSRLLSDRFSAERPKGSFSTLEIQRTEQGDSAMYLCASRIAGANTGELFFGEGSRLTVL.

This sequence joins TRBV19 and TRBJ2-1; 11 nucleotides align to TRBD2. Trimming took 7 bases from V and 4 from J; bases not matched to a gene: 9. The length of the CDR3 is 16 residues. Germline V lookup: CDR1 LNHDA, CDR2 SQIVND (reference sequence). CDR3: CASKRLAGGIYNEQFF. Written as DNA, the CDR3 is TGTGCCAGTAAACGGCTAGCGGGGGGTATTTACAATGAGCAGTTCTTC.

This clone was recorded a few times. V usage is TRBV18 and J usage is TRBJ2-6; TRBD2 matches at 7 bases. This CDR3 region has 16 residues. Germline V gives CDR1 KGHSH, CDR2 LQKENI. Trimming removed 1 base from V and 2 bases from J; junction bases left unmatched: 2. This CDR3 is CASSPRGGPGANVLTF. As DNA, the CDR3 is TGTGCCAGCTCACCACGGGGGGGACCTGGGGCCAACGTCCTGACTTTC.

The V call is TRBV5-4, the J call TRBJ1-2; TRBD1 matches at 8 bases. Trimming removed 3 bases from V and 0 bases from J; junction bases left unmatched: 13. This CDR3 is 18 amino acids long. Germline values: CDR1 SGHNT, CDR2 YYREEE (reference sequence). The CDR3 sequence is CASSSFGTGRASNYGYTF. The DNA of the CDR3 is TGTGCCAGCAGCTCCTTCGGGACAGGCCGGGCGTCTAACTATGGCTACACCTTC.

This clone was counted once. This chain uses TRBV9 with TRBJ2-1; no definite D call. Trimming shortened V by 0 bases and J by 3 bases, and 10 bases separated the two germline ends. Germline CDR1 and CDR2: SGDLS and YYNGEE. This CDR3 has 15 residues. CDR3 residues: CASSVGPPDYNEQFF. In nucleotides, the CDR3 is TGTGCCAGCAGCGTAGGGCCGCCTGACTACAATGAGCAGTTCTTC.

The genes are TRBV5-4 and TRBJ2-5; 12 bases map to TRBD2. Germline V gene data show CDR1 as SGHNT and CDR2 as YYREEE (reference sequence). The CDR3 extends over 15 amino acids. V gave up 4 bases and J gave up 5 bases; unmatched junction bases: 6. Here the CDR3 reads CASSGGLAGGETQYF. The CDR3 region has the DNA TGTGCCAGCAGCGGGGGACTAGCGGGCGGTGAGACCCAGTACTTC.